This T cell receptor (beta chain) was obtained from a study of blood T cell repertoires in COVID-19. Study overall: COVID-19 samples collected from the United States, Italy and Spain covered acute and convalescent phases.

In the original processing: Cell counts per sample came from amplifying reference gene primers. Assay used: immunoSEQ multiplex PCR; TCRdb lists only in-frame clones, some missing. Clonal size and the V and J genes are those of that table, whereas D and trimming came from the DNA. The sample holds a few hundred thousand clones, about 90% seen once. CDR1 and CDR2 from the germline V gene are MGHDK and SYGVNS. Unmatched junction bases numbered 7, after V lost 4 bases and J lost 4 bases. This CDR3 is built from 14 residues. The sample taken for sequencing was peripheral blood. The clonotype comes from a woman under 40 with COVID-19, enrolled during active disease. V usage is TRBV25-1 and J usage is TRBJ2-7, with 7 bases identical to TRBD1. CDR3 residues: CASSVPGQPYEQYF. DNA for the CDR3: TGTGCCAGCAGTGTTCCGGGACAGCCTTACGAGCAGTACTTC.